The 30 T cell receptor beta chains presented below share a single source sample, sequenced in a study of T cell repertoires in cytomegalovirus infection. TCRdb redid the calling of the reads with MiXCR, one entry per CDR3 protein. The table records approximately 260,000 distinct CDR3 sequences, approximately 15% of them present only once. The material sequenced was CD8+ T cells from PBMCs. The receptors were gathered from a human donor in good health (CMV status not recorded). Some clones in this sample may be carry-over from other donors' samples.

The chain links TRBV12-3 or TRBV12-4 to TRBJ1-2, with 9 positions matching TRBD1. With 0 bases clipped from V and 5 bases from J, the junction kept 4 bases outside the gene matches. The CDR3 extends over 15 amino acids. The CDR3 DNA follows: TGTGCCAGCAGTTTAGCCGGGACAGGGATTTATGGCTACACCTTC. The encoded protein is CASSLAGTGIYGYTF.

This clonotype appeared many times. This chain links TRBV10-2 with TRBJ2-1; D possibly uses TRBD1 or TRBD2 (6 bases each). Germline V CDR1 and CDR2: WSHSY, SAAADI. The germline V and J ends were trimmed by 3 bases and 9 bases, with 15 bases remaining between them. The CDR3 extends over 14 amino acids. CDR3 bases: TGCGCCAGCAGTGATAGGGAAAGGGGGGCTGAGCAGTTCTTC. Its protein is CASSDRERGAEQFF.

Concerning this clonotype itself: A read error is possible here, since a much larger clone lies one base away. J is TRBJ1-4 and V is TRBV2; no clear D. Germline loops: CDR1 SNHLY, CDR2 FYNNEI. Between the trimmed V and J ends, which lost 6 bases and 8 bases, there was a span of 7 bases. This CDR3 has 11 residues. DNA for the CDR3: TGTGCCAGCAGCGAACCAGAAAAACTGTTTTTT. Translated, it gives CASSEPEKLFF.

This clonotype was observed many times. The chain carries TRBV7-8 and TRBJ1-5; TRBD1 is a possible D gene (6 bases). Trimming cost V 4 bases and J 5 bases, with 18 bases left between them. Germline V gene lookup returns CDR1 SGHVS and CDR2 FQNEAQ. The CDR3 length is 16 residues. In DNA form, the CDR3 reads TGTGCCAGCAGCTGGTCGACAGGAGAAAAAGATCAGCCCCAGCATTTT. Encoded protein: CASSWSTGEKDQPQHF.

Worth noting for this clonotype: Here the CDR3 omits its conserved ending phenylalanine or tryptophan, so a read error is the likely source. This CDR3 is CASSPEGPSYEQYL. CDR3 in DNA: TGTGCCAGCAGCCCGGAAGGGCCCTCCTACGAGCAGTACTTA. V gene TRBV28 combines with J gene TRBJ2-7; no definite D call. Per the germline V gene, CDR1 is MDHEN and CDR2 is SYDVKM. V lost 6 bases, J lost 0 bases, and 12 bases lay in between. This CDR3 has 14 amino acids.

This clonotype was detected many times. The genes are TRBV6-2 or TRBV6-3 and TRBJ2-7; possibly TRBD2 for D (6 bases). CDR3 length equals 13 residues. Looked up from germline, CDR1 is MNHEY and CDR2 is SVGEGT. Between the trimmed V and J ends, which lost 2 bases and 3 bases, there was a span of 8 bases. The CDR3 sequence: CASSYGGFYEQYF. Written as DNA, the CDR3 is TGTGCCAGCAGTTACGGGGGGTTCTACGAGCAGTACTTC.

This clonotype was seen only a few times. The chain carries TRBV12-3 or TRBV12-4 and TRBJ1-3; D might be TRBD1 (5 bases). CDR3 length: 15 amino acids. The V and J ends lost 6 bases and 0 bases respectively, with 12 bases between them. CDR3 residues: CASSSPGHSGNTIYF. The CDR3 region has the DNA TGTGCCAGCAGCTCCCCAGGGCACTCTGGAAACACCATATATTTT.

The chain links TRBV19 to TRBJ2-1, with 7 bases matching TRBD1. Germline-derived CDR1 and CDR2 are LNHDA and SQIVND (reference sequence). The CDR3 extends over 15 amino acids. V trimming: 0 bases; J trimming: 4 bases; junction bases outside the gene matches: 3. The CDR3 sequence: CASSIDVGQYNEQFF. For the CDR3, the DNA is TGTGCCAGTAGTATAGATGTGGGACAGTACAATGAGCAGTTCTTC.

The CDR3: CASSRAGGYGYNEQFF. In DNA form, the CDR3 reads TGTGCCAGCAGCCGAGCAGGGGGCTATGGCTACAATGAGCAGTTCTTC. The chain has TRBV6-2 or TRBV6-3 and TRBJ2-1, with TRBD1 identical over 8 bases. The CDR3 consists of 16 residues. The V gene end was trimmed by 6 bases and the J gene end by 3 bases; junction bases not matched to a gene: 10. Germline V lookup: CDR1 MNHEY, CDR2 SVGEGT.

Ten or more counts support this clonotype. V is TRBV7-8 and J is TRBJ2-7; possibly TRBD1 for D (5 bases). V was pared by 8 bases and J by 0 bases, with 11 bases between. The CDR3 extends over 13 amino acids. Germline values: CDR1 SGHVS, CDR2 FQNEAQ. Here the CDR3 reads CASLPGLSYEQYF. In nucleotides, the CDR3 is TGTGCCAGCCTACCAGGGCTCTCCTACGAGCAGTACTTC.

At least ten counts were recorded for this clonotype. This sequence joins TRBV7-9 and TRBJ2-7; D remains unclear. The V and J ends lost 5 bases and 3 bases respectively, with 14 bases between them. There are 14 residues in the CDR3. The germline V gene encodes CDR1 SEHNR and CDR2 FQNEAQ (reference sequence). CDR3 in amino acids: CASSTQDGIYEQYF. CDR3 DNA: TGTGCCAGCAGCACTCAGGACGGAATCTACGAGCAGTACTTC.

As for this clonotype: With a much larger clone just one base away, this may be a read error. The chain carries TRBV6-5 and TRBJ1-1; D perhaps matches TRBD1 (5 bases). The CDR3 has 13 residues. Germline V gene sequence: CDR1 MNHEY, CDR2 SVGAGI. Written as DNA, the CDR3 is TGTGCCTGCAGTTACGGCGGGGCCACTGAAGCTTTCTTT. It encodes CACSYGGATEAFF.

V gene TRBV12-3 or TRBV12-4 combines with J gene TRBJ2-1; no firm D call. This CDR3 comprises 15 residues. The V end lost 3 bases, the J end lost 4 bases, and 13 bases lay between the germline ends. The CDR3 sequence: CASSLTAWGYNEQFF. The CDR3 nucleotides are TGTGCCAGCAGTTTGACGGCCTGGGGATACAATGAGCAGTTCTTC.

The chain carries TRBV6-5 and TRBJ1-1; weak D call: TRBD1 (5 bases). V lost 2 bases and J lost 1, with 11 bases in between. In germline, CDR1 is MNHEY, CDR2 SVGAGI. The CDR3 runs 15 residues. The CDR3 sequence: CASSYTATGNTEAFF. The DNA of the CDR3 is TGTGCCAGCAGTTACACAGCCACAGGGAACACTGAAGCTTTCTTT.

This clonotype was found many times. The V call is TRBV7-2, the J call TRBJ2-7, with D unresolved. Per the germline V gene, CDR1 is SGHTA and CDR2 is FQGNSA. Trimming left V 2 bases short and J 3 bases short, with 14 bases between. The CDR3 sequence is 15 residues long. The chain's CDR3 is CASSLQEDPLYEQYF. CDR3 nucleotides: TGTGCCAGCAGCTTACAGGAAGACCCCCTCTACGAGCAGTACTTC. The complete variable domain, with remaining parts taken from reference TRBV7-2 and TRBJ2-7, reads GAGVSQSPSNKVTEKGKDVELRCDPISGHTALYWYRQSLGQGLEFLIYFQGNSAPDKSGLPSDRFSAERTGGSVSTLTIQRTQQEDSAVYLCASSLQEDPLYEQYFGPGTRLTVT.

V is TRBV28 and J is TRBJ1-1; possible D gene TRBD1, 6 bases. Trimming took 2 bases from V and 11 from J, leaving 15 bases between them. Germline V lookup: CDR1 MDHEN, CDR2 SYDVKM. The CDR3 extends over 13 amino acids. The CDR3 coding sequence is TGTGCCAGCAGTTTAAGGGGACTCACAGGGGCTTTCTTT. It translates to CASSLRGLTGAFF.

The genes are TRBV6-1 and TRBJ2-7, with D perhaps matching TRBD1 or TRBD2 (5 bases each). The length of the CDR3 is 15 residues. Germline V gives CDR1 MNHNS, CDR2 SASEGT. CDR3 DNA sequence: TGTCCCGCCAGAGGGGACCCGGGACGAGTGTACGAGCAGTACTTC. Protein: CPARGDPGRVYEQYF.

This clonotype was seen repeatedly, ten times or more. The chain is built from TRBV6-2 or TRBV6-3 and TRBJ2-1; D may be TRBD2 (7 bases). This CDR3 has 15 amino acids. The ends were cut back, 3 bases at V and 4 bases at J, with 13 bases in the middle. Looked up from germline, CDR1 is MNHEY and CDR2 is SVGEGT. CDR3 residues: CASSYSRGAYNEQFF. DNA of the CDR3: TGTGCCAGCAGTTATTCCCGGGGGGCGTACAATGAGCAGTTCTTC.

This clonotype occurred a few times. J is TRBJ2-1 and V is TRBV12-3 or TRBV12-4; D uncertain. This CDR3 has 13 residues. V was shortened by 3 bases and J by 5 bases, with 8 bases between the two germline ends. The CDR3 DNA sequence: TGTGCCAGCAGTTTGGTAGTTAACAATGAGCAGTTCTTC. Translating it yields CASSLVVNNEQFF.

This clonotype has ten or more counts. The chain links TRBV10-3 to TRBJ1-2; 8 nucleotides line up with TRBD1. CDR1 ENHRY and CDR2 SYGVKD come from the germline V gene. The CDR3 consists of 16 residues. J was trimmed by 5 bases and V by 3 bases; bases with no gene match: 11. CDR3 DNA: TGTGCCATCAGTGACCCTGGCAGGGGGCTGGAGTATGGCTACACCTTC. Translating gives CAISDPGRGLEYGYTF.

This clonotype was seen repeatedly, ten times or more. The chain joins TRBV10-3 to TRBJ2-1; D gene unclear. Germline CDR1 reads ENHRY; CDR2 reads SYGVKD. V was shortened by 6 bases and J by 5 bases, with 11 bases between the two germline ends. The CDR3 contains 13 residues. The CDR3 nucleotides are TGTGCCATCAGGATTGACCAAGACAATGAGCAGTTCTTC. Translation gives CAIRIDQDNEQFF.

This clonotype has only a few counts. The genes are TRBV6-2 or TRBV6-3 and TRBJ1-2; 10 positions agree with TRBD1. The CDR3 length is 17 residues. The V gene's germline CDR1 is MNHEY and CDR2 SVGEGT. The trim removed 1 base at V and 3 bases at J, leaving 8 bases unmatched. CDR3 in amino acids: CASSYLSPGQGYYGYTF. In DNA, the CDR3 is TGTGCCAGCAGTTACTTATCACCGGGACAGGGGTACTATGGCTACACCTTC.

This clonotype was observed at least ten times. The rearrangement uses TRBV7-9 and TRBJ2-7, with D uncertain. V dropped 4 bases and J dropped 1 base, with 11 bases sitting between them. Germline CDR1 SEHNR, CDR2 FQNEAQ (reference sequence). This CDR3 comprises 14 residues. As DNA, the CDR3 is TGTGCCAGCAGCTCCACCGGATCTTCCTACGAGCAGTACTTC. Residues: CASSSTGSSYEQYF.

This clonotype was recorded a few times. The rearrangement links TRBV6-5 to TRBJ2-1; D is uncertain. CDR3 length: 11 residues. The germline V gene encodes CDR1 MNHEY and CDR2 SVGAGI. V shed 5 bases and J shed 9 bases, with 8 bases lying between them. The CDR3 nucleotides read TGTGCCAGCAGTGTTGGGCTTGAGCAGTTCTTC. As protein: CASSVGLEQFF.

A few counts support this clonotype. The chain employs TRBV19 and TRBJ2-1, with 9 bases fitting TRBD2. Trimming at V came to 3 bases and at J to 9 bases, leaving 9 bases not matched to a gene. The CDR3 loop spans 15 amino acids. Germline V gives CDR1 LNHDA, CDR2 SQIVND (reference sequence). The CDR3 DNA is TGTGCCAGTAGTATTATTAGCGGGGGTGGAATTGAGCAGTTCTTC. Encoded protein: CASSIISGGGIEQFF.

Many counts were recorded for this clonotype. The chain is built from TRBV7-2 and TRBJ2-2; 8 nucleotides line up with TRBD2. V lost 6 bases to trimming and J lost 0 bases; unmatched junction nucleotides: 18. Germline CDR1 SGHTA, CDR2 FQGNSA. The CDR3 runs to 20 residues. The CDR3 loop reads CASRNSTGGGPKPNTGELFF. The CDR3 DNA is TGTGCCAGCAGAAATAGTACTGGCGGGGGGCCAAAGCCGAACACCGGGGAGCTGTTTTTT.

This clonotype has a count of ten or more. The junction does not match germline at one end; this may be a read error. The rearrangement uses TRBV29-1 and TRBJ1-2; D gene ambiguous. CDR1 and CDR2 (germline): SQVTM, ANQGSEA. This CDR3 is built from 12 residues. In DNA, the CDR3 is TGCAGCGTTGAAGATGGGTACTACGGCTACACCTTC. Protein product: CSVEDGYYGYTF. The full variable domain, with the rest looked up from reference TRBV29-1 and TRBJ1-2, is SAVISQKPSRDICQRGTSLTIQCQVDSQVTMMFWYRQQPGQSLTLIATANQGSEATYESGFVIDKFPISRPNLTFSTLTVSNMSPEDSSIYLCSVEDGYYGYTFGSGTRLTVV.

The chain uses TRBV5-5 and TRBJ2-3, with D possibly being TRBD1 (7 bases). The CDR3 covers 15 residues. V was pared by 2 bases and J by 6 bases, with 16 bases between. Per germline, CDR1 SGHKS and CDR2 YYEKEE (reference sequence). The CDR3 coding sequence is TGTGCCAGCAGCTTTCGACAGGGAGGCCTCGATACGCAGTATTTT. Translation: CASSFRQGGLDTQYF.

This chain uses TRBV15 with TRBJ1-4; D not certain. This CDR3 is built from 16 residues. The V gene lost 0 bases and the J gene lost 6 bases, with 14 bases spanning the gap. Germline CDR1 and CDR2: LNHNV and YYDKDF (reference sequence). CDR3 sequence reads: CATSRDPTGVDEKLFF. CDR3 DNA: TGTGCCACCAGCAGAGATCCTACGGGAGTAGATGAAAAACTGTTTTTT.

CDR3 nucleotide sequence: TGTGCCAGCAGCTTCGGGGCCCAGGACATTCAGTACTTC. The encoded protein is CASSFGAQDIQYF. V usage is TRBV7-9 and J usage is TRBJ2-4; possibly TRBD1 or TRBD2 for D (5 bases each). V was pared by 3 bases and J by 8 bases, with 11 bases between. CDR3 length: 13 amino acids. Germline-derived CDR1 and CDR2 are SEHNR and FQNEAQ (reference sequence).